The 28 T cell receptor beta chains given below trace back to one sample, sequenced in a study of Ad26.COV2.S vaccination and SARS-CoV-2 variants. Sequencing used immunoSEQ multiplex PCR; TCRdb keeps in-frame clones, though not all of them. Of about 320,000 clones in the sample, about 82% were seen once. Described treatment: roughly 19 received Ad26.COV2.S at low or high dose, single or two shots; about 5 received placebo; per-sample allocation not given. Sampling occurred on day 63 after the first vaccine or placebo injection. Sequences were derived from peripheral blood, sampled in a trial of Ad26.COV2.S vaccine versus placebo. These receptors were collected from a person between 18 and 59 years old who received the Ad26.COV2.S COVID-19 vaccine or a placebo.

J is TRBJ1-2 and V is TRBV6-1, with 7 bases lining up with TRBD1. This CDR3 is 15 amino acids long. Germline V gene data show CDR1 as MNHNS and CDR2 as SASEGT. Unmatched junction bases numbered 10, after V lost 3 bases and J lost 6 bases. The CDR3 sequence: CASSDWDRLGDGYTF. In DNA form, the CDR3 reads TGTGCCAGCAGTGATTGGGACAGACTGGGGGATGGCTACACCTTC.

The chain joins TRBV7-2 to TRBJ1-1; D is uncertain. The V and J ends lost 4 bases and 1 base respectively, with 7 bases between them. Per the germline V gene, CDR1 is SGHTA and CDR2 is FQGNSA. This CDR3 comprises 13 residues. CDR3 in amino acids: CASSSLWNTEAFF. The CDR3 DNA follows: TGTGCCAGCAGCTCCCTGTGGAACACTGAAGCTTTCTTT.

Here the CDR3 DNA reads TGTGCCTGGACAGGGGACGTTTTGAACACTGAAGCTTTCTTT. Protein: CAWTGDVLNTEAFF. This chain joins TRBV30 and TRBJ1-1, with D perhaps TRBD1 (6 bases). The ends were cut back, 4 bases at V and 0 bases at J, with 12 bases in the middle. CDR1 is GTSNPN, CDR2 SVGIG, per germline (reference sequence). The CDR3 runs 14 residues.

The count of this clone is one. The chain links TRBV18 to TRBJ2-1, with D perhaps matching TRBD1 (5 bases). Trimming removed 2 bases at V and 2 bases at J, with 10 bases between. Germline V gene sequence: CDR1 KGHSH, CDR2 LQKENI. There are 15 residues in the CDR3. CDR3 region: CASSPGRVTYNEQFF. In DNA form, the CDR3 reads TGTGCCAGCTCACCAGGCAGGGTAACCTACAATGAGCAGTTCTTC.

This clone appeared a single time. The genes are TRBV18 and TRBJ1-1; D not resolved. The CDR3 spans 17 residues. Germline V gene data show CDR1 as KGHSH and CDR2 as LQKENI. Trimming stripped 3 bases from V and 4 bases from J, with 21 bases between. CDR3 region: CASSPPDYRKVSTEAFF. In DNA, the CDR3 is TGTGCCAGCTCACCCCCTGATTACCGTAAAGTTAGCACTGAAGCTTTCTTT.

This clone has more than one count but fewer than ten. V is TRBV27 and J is TRBJ2-7, with D possibly being TRBD1 or TRBD2 (6 bases each). Germline assignment: CDR1 MNHEY and CDR2 SMNVEV (reference sequence). The length of the CDR3 is 16 residues. The V end was cut by 4 bases, the J end by 3 bases, with 19 bases between. The CDR3 bases are TGTGCCAGCAGTTCCCCAAGGGGGACTGACTTCTACGAGCAGTACTTC. As protein: CASSSPRGTDFYEQYF.

In DNA, the CDR3 is TGCGCCAGCAGCTTGGCCATGCAGGGGGCGAGGCAAGAGACCCAGTACTTC. It encodes CASSLAMQGARQETQYF. The rearrangement uses TRBV5-1 and TRBJ2-5, with 8 bases identical to TRBD1. The CDR3 is 17 residues long. The junction had 9 bases not matched to a gene; V was cut back by 0 bases and J by 2 bases. Germline values: CDR1 SGHRS, CDR2 YFSETQ.

V usage is TRBV2 and J usage is TRBJ1-5; D is unresolved. V was cut by 2 bases and J by 0 bases, with 11 bases left in between. The germline V gene has CDR1 SNHLY and CDR2 FYNNEI. The CDR3 sequence is 16 residues long. The CDR3 DNA follows: TGTGCCAGCAGTGAATTTGCCAGAAATAGCAATCAGCCCCAGCATTTT. Translating it yields CASSEFARNSNQPQHF. Complete variable domain (other parts from reference TRBV2 and TRBJ1-5): EPEVTQTPSHQVTQMGQEVILRCVPISNHLYFYWYRQILGQKVEFLVSFYNNEISEKSEIFDDQFSVERPDGSNFTLKIRSTKLEDSAMYFCASSEFARNSNQPQHFGDGTRLSIL.

This clone occurred once. This chain uses TRBV5-1 with TRBJ1-6, with TRBD1 matching over 12 bases. Germline CDR1 and CDR2: SGHRS and YFSETQ. The CDR3 covers 15 residues. The V and J ends lost 4 bases and 7 bases, in that order; junction bases with no gene match: 3. The CDR3 DNA is TGCGCCAGCAGCGCGGGACAGGGGGCAAATTCACCCCTCCACTTT. Protein product: CASSAGQGANSPLHF.

In DNA, the CDR3 is TGTGCCAGCAGTTCCGGACTGCACACTGAAGCTTTCTTT. Its translation is CASSSGLHTEAFF. The rearrangement joins TRBV6-2 or TRBV6-3 to TRBJ1-1; no firm D call. Germline loops: CDR1 MNHEY, CDR2 SVGEGT. V was pared by 4 bases and J by 3 bases, with 9 bases between. This CDR3 spans 13 amino acids.

The genes are TRBV5-4 and TRBJ1-6, with a possible D match to TRBD1 (5 bases). Germline CDR1 and CDR2: SGHNT and YYREEE (reference sequence). V lost 3 bases to trimming and J lost 10 bases, with 11 bases between them. The CDR3 totals 13 residues. The CDR3 bases are TGTGCCAGCAGCTCGACGGGGCAGTCACCCCTCCACTTT. Translated: CASSSTGQSPLHF.

Only one count was recorded for this clone. J is TRBJ1-1 and V is TRBV6-5; D is unresolved. Between the trimmed V and J ends, which lost 8 bases and 0 bases, there was a span of 13 bases. The CDR3 spans 14 residues. Germline values: CDR1 MNHEY, CDR2 SVGAGI. CDR3 amino acids: CASSSKGLNTEAFF. Written as DNA, the CDR3 is TGTGCCAGCTCGTCAAAAGGGTTGAACACTGAAGCTTTCTTT.

The V and J genes are TRBV30 and TRBJ2-6; D is possibly TRBD1 or TRBD2 (6 bases each). Deletions cut 7 bases from V and 0 bases from J, with 16 bases between. Germline V gene data show CDR1 as GTSNPN and CDR2 as SVGIG (reference sequence). The CDR3 runs to 16 residues. The CDR3 DNA reads TGTGCCTCCGTGAGGGGGGCCGACTCTGGGGCCAACGTCCTGACTTTC. Translated, it gives CASVRGADSGANVLTF.

This rearrangement joins TRBV11-3 to TRBJ2-2; 8 positions match TRBD2. The CDR3 totals 15 residues. V gave up 0 bases and J gave up 7 bases; unmatched junction bases: 4. Germline lookup yields CDR1 SGHNT and CDR2 YENEEA. The CDR3 loop is CASSLEGGRNGELFF. CDR3 in DNA: TGTGCCAGCAGCTTAGAGGGCGGGAGGAACGGGGAGCTGTTTTTT.

The V call is TRBV18, the J call TRBJ2-3; D gene unclear. V was cut by 5 bases and J by 0 bases, with 15 bases left in between. Germline assignment: CDR1 KGHSH and CDR2 LQKENI. This CDR3 spans 16 amino acids. CDR3 loop: CASSTSVLGSTDTQYF. The CDR3 DNA is TGTGCCAGCTCAACTTCCGTCCTAGGGAGCACAGATACGCAGTATTTT.

The chain has TRBV11-2 and TRBJ1-3, with TRBD1 matching 7 bases. The CDR3 is 16 amino acids. Trimming removed 0 bases from V and 4 bases from J; junction bases left unmatched: 6. Germline CDR1 and CDR2: SGHAT and FQNNGV. CDR3 sequence reads: CASSLEGGAKGNTIYF. The CDR3 bases are TGTGCCAGCAGCTTAGAAGGGGGCGCTAAGGGAAACACCATATATTTT.

The gene calls are TRBV4-3 and TRBJ2-7; 10 bases align to TRBD1. The CDR3 has 18 residues. Trimming cost V 1 base and J 2 bases; bases outside gene matches: 11. Per germline, CDR1 LGHNA and CDR2 YSLEER. The CDR3 region is CASSQGISGTGVPYEQYF. Written as DNA, the CDR3 is TGCGCCAGCAGCCAAGGGATTTCCGGGACAGGGGTTCCCTACGAGCAGTACTTC.

This chain joins TRBV4-1 and TRBJ2-7; D call uncertain. The V gene's germline CDR1 is MGHRA and CDR2 YSYEKL. Between the trimmed V and J ends, which lost 0 bases and 2 bases, there was a span of 20 bases. The CDR3 spans 18 residues. CDR3 bases: TGCGCCAGCAGCCAAGAAGGCAGCTCAACCTCTTTTACCTACGAGCAGTACTTC. It codes for CASSQEGSSTSFTYEQYF.

The rearrangement joins TRBV5-5 to TRBJ1-5, with D perhaps matching TRBD1 (6 bases). The CDR3 is 14 residues long. Per the germline V gene, CDR1 is SGHKS and CDR2 is YYEKEE (reference sequence). V was clipped by 4 bases and J by 6 bases, with 14 bases between them. DNA for the CDR3: TGTGCCAGCAGCGGAACAGGGTTGTTTCAGCCCCAGCATTTT. It translates to CASSGTGLFQPQHF. The entire variable domain, with the rest obtained from reference TRBV5-5 and TRBJ1-5, is as follows: DAGVTQSPTHLIKTRGQQVTLRCSPISGHKSVSWYQQVLGQGPQFIFQYYEKEERGRGNFPDRFSARQFPNYSSELNVNALLLGDSALYLCASSGTGLFQPQHFGDGTRLSIL.

The rearrangement links TRBV9 to TRBJ2-7, with D possibly TRBD1 on 6 matching bases. The V gene lost 0 bases and the J gene lost 6 bases, with 10 bases spanning the gap. Germline CDR1 reads SGDLS; CDR2 reads YYNGEE. The length of the CDR3 is 13 residues. The CDR3 loop is CASSVEGVGEQYF. The CDR3 bases are TGTGCCAGCAGCGTAGAGGGGGTGGGCGAGCAGTACTTC.

This clone occurred once. This chain links TRBV5-1 with TRBJ1-2; 7 bases are shared with TRBD1. Looked up from germline, CDR1 is SGHRS and CDR2 is YFSETQ. The CDR3 consists of 13 residues. The V gene end was trimmed by 4 bases and the J gene end by 5 bases; junction bases not matched to a gene: 5. Written as DNA, the CDR3 is TGCGCCAGCAGCCGAAAGGGGGCGTATGGCTACACCTTC. It specifies CASSRKGAYGYTF.

This clone showed up just once. V and J are TRBV28 and TRBJ2-3, with D tentatively TRBD1 or TRBD2 (5 bases each). Germline V gene lookup returns CDR1 MDHEN and CDR2 SYDVKM. The CDR3 consists of 13 residues. V was cut by 5 bases and J by 4 bases, with 10 bases left in between. CDR3 nucleotide sequence: TGTGCCAGCAGTGAGGGACGTGCAGATACGCAGTATTTT. Translation gives CASSEGRADTQYF.

V and J are TRBV7-2 and TRBJ2-7, with D tentatively TRBD2 (5 bases). This CDR3 comprises 15 residues. Germline V lookup: CDR1 SGHTA, CDR2 FQGNSA. V was cut by 1 base and J by 5 bases, with 15 bases left in between. The CDR3 DNA is TGTGCCAGCAGCTTAGAGTCTAGCCCTCGTGACGAGCAGTACTTC. It specifies CASSLESSPRDEQYF.

The chain joins TRBV25-1 to TRBJ2-1, with D possibly matching TRBD2 (5 bases). This CDR3 region has 16 residues. Germline V gives CDR1 MGHDK, CDR2 SYGVNS. Trimming took 3 bases from V and 5 from J, leaving 17 bases between them. The CDR3 protein is CASSDSRPSRNNEQFF. In DNA form, the CDR3 reads TGTGCCAGCAGTGATAGTAGACCTAGCCGAAACAATGAGCAGTTCTTC.

This clone has more than one count but fewer than ten. This chain links TRBV19 with TRBJ1-1, with no clear D. This CDR3 has 13 residues. Germline loops: CDR1 LNHDA, CDR2 SQIVND (reference sequence). Trimming removed 6 bases from V and 0 bases from J, with 8 bases in between. The CDR3: CASRGTVNTEAFF. The CDR3 region has the DNA TGTGCCAGTAGGGGAACGGTGAACACTGAAGCTTTCTTT.

The chain is built from TRBV4-1 and TRBJ2-7, with D possibly being TRBD2 (6 bases). The CDR3 runs 16 residues. Trimming took 4 bases from V and 4 from J, leaving 20 bases between them. Germline V gives CDR1 MGHRA, CDR2 YSYEKL. This CDR3 reads CASSPRDSSLGYEQYF. In DNA form, the CDR3 reads TGCGCCAGCAGCCCCCGGGACTCCTCCTTGGGGTACGAGCAGTACTTC.

The chain has TRBV6-5 and TRBJ1-1; D is unclear. With 0 bases removed from V and 2 bases from J, the gap between germline ends came to 10 bases. This CDR3 region has 15 residues. Germline lookup yields CDR1 MNHEY and CDR2 SVGAGI. As DNA, the CDR3 is TGTGCCAGCAGTTACTCTTCGGGCACCAACACTGAAGCTTTCTTT. This translates into CASSYSSGTNTEAFF.

This chain connects TRBV9 to TRBJ2-5; 12 bases align to TRBD2. The CDR3 sequence is 16 residues long. Losses at the gene ends were 4 bases for V and 1 base for J; bases not matched to a gene: 5. Germline V gives CDR1 SGDLS, CDR2 YYNGEE. This CDR3 reads CASSLGLAGLQETQYF. DNA of the CDR3: TGTGCCAGCAGCCTAGGACTAGCGGGGCTCCAAGAGACCCAGTACTTC.